Below are 19 T cell receptor beta chains sequenced from a single sample in a study of identical twins listed by TCRdb under 2016. Library preparation used 5' RACE. This sample was sequenced with an Illumina HiSeq 2000. Starting from the raw public reads, TCRdb applied fastp trimming at Q25, assembled clones with MiXCR and retained in-frame beta chains. Entries that share a CDR3 protein sequence are merged under the most common genes and DNA. The sample table contains about 280,000 distinct CDR3 sequences; only one count was recorded for about 8.3% of them. The ten largest clones represent 2.1% of the sample. This sample was also put to use in a study of yellow fever vaccine responses in identical twins.

The source material was memory (CD45RO+) T cells sorted from blood. Read against the paper, the sample's cell subset or site label means: CD45RO+ enriched T cells. All receptors come from a woman in her late teens or twenties in good health.

The chain uses TRBV6-5 and TRBJ1-1, with unresolved D. Germline CDR1 and CDR2: MNHEY and SVGAGI. The V end lost 1 base, the J end lost 1 base, and 10 bases lay between the germline ends. This CDR3 has 15 amino acids. The chain's CDR3 is CASSYYSGSNTEAFF. DNA for the CDR3: TGTGCCAGCAGTTACTACTCGGGGTCGAACACTGAAGCTTTCTTT.

This clonotype has at least ten counts. The rearrangement joins TRBV5-1 to TRBJ2-5; TRBD2 might be the D (6 bases). The CDR3 runs 14 residues. In germline, CDR1 is SGHRS, CDR2 YFSETQ. V lost 4 bases and J lost 3, with 13 bases in between. The CDR3: CASSMGTRKETQYF. As DNA, the CDR3 is TGCGCCAGCAGCATGGGGACTCGAAAAGAGACCCAGTACTTC. Variable domain in full (rest from reference TRBV5-1 and TRBJ2-5): KAGVTQTPRYLIKTRGQQVTLSCSPISGHRSVSWYQQTPGQGLQFLFEYFSETQRNKGNFPGRFSGRQFSNSRSEMNVSTLELGDSALYLCASSMGTRKETQYFGPGTRLLVL.

In its sample, this clonotype was seen many times. This chain links TRBV5-1 with TRBJ1-2, with TRBD1 identical over 7 bases. V shed 3 bases, J shed 5 bases, and the junction held 7 bases outside the gene matches. The V gene's germline CDR1 is SGHRS and CDR2 YFSETQ. The CDR3 sequence is 14 residues long. The DNA of the CDR3 is TGCGCCAGCAGCTCCGGACAGGCTACTTATGGCTACACCTTC. This codes for CASSSGQATYGYTF.

This clonotype was detected ten times or more. The V and J genes are TRBV24-1 and TRBJ2-3; the match to TRBD2 covers 10 bases. Germline V CDR1 and CDR2: KGHDR, SFDVKD. The CDR3 is 18 residues long. V gave up 3 bases and J gave up 1 base; unmatched junction bases: 9. Written as DNA, the CDR3 is TGTGCCACCAGTGATCCTTCTAGCGGGAGTTGGGGCACAGATACGCAGTATTTT. Its translation: CATSDPSSGSWGTDTQYF.

This clonotype came up many times. V gene TRBV5-1 combines with J gene TRBJ2-5, with D unresolved. Trimming took 0 bases from V and 2 from J, leaving 11 bases between them. There are 15 residues in the CDR3. CDR1 and CDR2 (germline): SGHRS, YFSETQ. As DNA, the CDR3 is TGCGCCAGCAGCTTGGCAGGAAGCCCTCAAGAGACCCAGTACTTC. It specifies CASSLAGSPQETQYF.

In this sample, this clonotype turned up a few times. This chain joins TRBV6-1 and TRBJ2-1; D unresolved. The germline V and J ends were trimmed by 2 bases and 0 bases, with 8 bases remaining between them. The CDR3 consists of 15 residues. Germline values: CDR1 MNHNS, CDR2 SASEGT. The CDR3 bases are TGTGCCAGCAGTGAAAGGGCGGTCTCCTACAATGAGCAGTTCTTC. It specifies CASSERAVSYNEQFF.

This clonotype was observed a few times. Germline is not matched at one junction end, which may reflect a read error. This chain joins TRBV20-1 and TRBJ1-4, with a possible D match to TRBD1 (5 bases). Germline-derived CDR1 and CDR2 are DFQATT and SNEGSKA (reference sequence). The CDR3 totals 14 residues. The DNA for the CDR3 is TGCAGTGCCAGAGATTCAGGGAGTAATGAAAAACTGTTTTTT. This codes for CSARDSGSNEKLFF.

At least ten counts were recorded for this clonotype. The chain couples TRBV25-1 to TRBJ2-3; 11 bases fit TRBD2. After removal of 5 bases from V and 5 bases from J, the junction contained 9 bases not matched to a gene. The CDR3 sequence is 16 residues long. Per the germline V gene, CDR1 is MGHDK and CDR2 is SYGVNS. The CDR3 loop is CASSPKTSGVVDTQYF. DNA for the CDR3: TGTGCCAGCAGTCCCAAGACTAGCGGGGTGGTAGATACGCAGTATTTT. Full variable domain (rest looked up from reference TRBV25-1 and TRBJ2-3): EADIYQTPRYLVIGTGKKITLECSQTMGHDKMYWYQQDPGMELHLIHYSYGVNSTEKGDLSSESTVSRIRTEHFPLTLESARPSHTSQYLCASSPKTSGVVDTQYFGPGTRLTVL.

This clonotype appeared many times. The J gene is TRBJ2-1, the V gene TRBV9; unclear D gene. CDR1 SGDLS and CDR2 YYNGEE come from the germline V gene. Deletions cut 3 bases from V and 0 bases from J, with 13 bases between. The length of the CDR3 is 16 residues. The CDR3 bases are TGTGCCAGCAGCGAAACTCCGATTACCTCCTACAATGAGCAGTTCTTC. Translated, it gives CASSETPITSYNEQFF. The full variable domain, its missing parts supplied by reference TRBV9 and TRBJ2-1, is DSGVTQTPKHLITATGQRVTLRCSPRSGDLSVYWYQQSLDQGLQFLIQYYNGEERAKGNILERFSAQQFPDLHSELNLSSLELGDSALYFCASSETPITSYNEQFFGPGTRLTVL.

This clonotype was recorded many times. The chain is built from TRBV25-1 and TRBJ2-5; 8 bases are a match to TRBD1. This CDR3 spans 14 amino acids. J was trimmed by 2 bases and V by 2 bases; bases with no gene match: 1. Per germline, CDR1 MGHDK and CDR2 SYGVNS. CDR3 residues: CASSEGDRQETQYF. In DNA, the CDR3 is TGTGCCAGCAGTGAAGGGGACAGGCAAGAGACCCAGTACTTC.

J is TRBJ2-2 and V is TRBV6-5, with D maybe TRBD2 (6 bases). Trimming took off 2 bases at V and 7 bases at J, with 11 bases between the two ends. Per the germline V gene, CDR1 is MNHEY and CDR2 is SVGAGI. CDR3 size: 14 residues. DNA of the CDR3: TGTGCCAGCAGTTACGCTAGCGAGGACGGGGAGCTGTTTTTT. As protein: CASSYASEDGELFF.

The chain employs TRBV25-1 and TRBJ2-3; D unresolved. The V gene lost 7 bases and the J gene lost 0 bases, with 8 bases spanning the gap. Germline values: CDR1 MGHDK, CDR2 SYGVNS. The CDR3 contains 13 residues. The CDR3 nucleotides are TGTGCCAGCATGTTATGGAGCACAGATACGCAGTATTTT. It translates to CASMLWSTDTQYF.

This rearrangement joins TRBV9 to TRBJ2-3, with 15 bases that match TRBD2. The CDR3 spans 15 residues. V was pared by 4 bases and J by 7 bases, with 4 bases of the junction left unmatched. Germline V gene data show CDR1 as SGDLS and CDR2 as YYNGEE. The CDR3 bases are TGTGCCAGCAGCCTGGGGACTAGCGGGAGGAATACGCAGTATTTT. It codes for CASSLGTSGRNTQYF.

This clonotype was counted only a few times. The chain combines TRBV11-1 with TRBJ1-1; possibly TRBD1 for D (5 bases). CDR1 is SGHAT and CDR2 is FQDESV in the germline V gene (reference sequence). CDR3 length equals 15 residues. Trimming stripped 5 bases from V and 0 bases from J, with 13 bases between. The CDR3 bases are TGTGCCAGCAGCCCACGACAGCGCATGAACACTGAAGCTTTCTTT. Protein sequence: CASSPRQRMNTEAFF.

This chain uses TRBV27 with TRBJ1-5, with D uncertain. The CDR3 has 16 amino acids. V lost 6 bases to trimming and J lost 2 bases, with 17 bases between them. Germline V gives CDR1 MNHEY, CDR2 SMNVEV (reference sequence). The CDR3 protein is CASRPVGSWGNQPQHF. The CDR3 DNA is TGTGCCAGCAGACCCGTCGGTAGTTGGGGCAATCAGCCCCAGCATTTT.

This clonotype was picked up a small number of times. V usage is TRBV20-1 and J usage is TRBJ1-1; 8 positions match TRBD1. CDR1 DFQATT and CDR2 SNEGSKA come from the germline V gene (reference sequence). This CDR3 has 14 residues. The J segment lost 7 bases and the V segment lost 6 bases, leaving 13 bases of the junction unmatched. Here the CDR3 reads CSANSGQGIIEAFF. The CDR3 DNA sequence: TGCAGTGCCAACTCTGGACAGGGAATAATTGAAGCTTTCTTT.

This clonotype was detected many times. DNA for the CDR3: TGTGCCAGCAGCCAAGACGTAGTCTATGGCTACACCTTC. This gives the protein CASSQDVVYGYTF. The chain joins TRBV3-1 to TRBJ1-2; D is ambiguous. Per the germline V gene, CDR1 is LGHDT and CDR2 is YNNKEL (reference sequence). The length of the CDR3 is 13 residues. The germline V and J ends were trimmed by 0 bases and 4 bases, with 6 bases remaining between them.

This clonotype was observed at least ten times. The V gene is TRBV12-3 or TRBV12-4, the J gene TRBJ2-7, with 14 bases matching TRBD2. This CDR3 contains 15 residues. The V segment lost 5 bases and the J segment 1 base; nucleotides outside the gene matches: 1. CDR3 coding DNA: TGTGCCAGCAGTGGACTAGCGGGAGGATCCTACGAGCAGTACTTC. It codes for CASSGLAGGSYEQYF.

This clonotype was counted many times. The rearrangement uses TRBV20-1 and TRBJ2-1, with 9 bases fitting TRBD1. Germline loops: CDR1 DFQATT, CDR2 SNEGSKA (reference sequence). With V trimmed by 1 base and J by 5 bases, 6 bases remained unmatched. The CDR3 extends over 15 amino acids. The CDR3 DNA follows: TGCAGTGCTAGAGTGTTAGGGACAGGGAACAATGAGCAGTTCTTC. It translates to CSARVLGTGNNEQFF.